Below, 2 T cell receptor beta chains from the same sample are listed, as sequenced in a study of OX40 agonist ivuxolimab in advanced cancers. Data came from immunoSEQ multiplex PCR; TCRdb stores just in-frame clones and leaves some out. The sample shows approximately 74,000 clones, 70% to 90% of them seen only once. This specimen was CD4+ or CD8+ T cells sorted from blood, taken in a trial of the OX40 agonist ivuxolimab. These receptors originate from an adult with an advanced solid tumor such as melanoma, head and neck, liver or kidney cancer.

The V and J genes are TRBV7-9 and TRBJ2-3; D is possibly TRBD1 or TRBD2 (5 bases each). Germline V gene data show CDR1 as SEHNR and CDR2 as FQNEAQ (reference sequence). CDR3 length equals 16 residues. Trimming shortened V by 6 bases and J by 10 bases, and 26 bases separated the two germline ends. CDR3: CASRLSPGRSNVSQYF. For the CDR3, the DNA is TGTGCCAGCAGATTATCCCCGGGACGCTCAAACGTGTCGCAGTATTTT.

The chain couples TRBV7-9 to TRBJ2-1; 10 bases map to TRBD2. The CDR3 extends over 16 amino acids. Trimming removed 5 bases from V and 8 bases from J; junction bases left unmatched: 12. Germline V gene sequence: CDR1 SEHNR, CDR2 FQNEAQ (reference sequence). CDR3 in amino acids: CASSPKPSGSEDEQFF. CDR3 nucleotide sequence: TGTGCCAGCAGCCCAAAGCCTAGCGGGAGTGAGGATGAGCAGTTCTTC.